Detailed here is one T cell receptor beta chain. This sample was included in a study of early T cells in non-severe SARS-CoV-2 infection. TCRdb used MiXCR to reprocess the 5' RACE reads, holding one entry per CDR3 protein. The sample lists around 40,000 distinct CDR3 sequences, 11% occurring once. The sequenced sample was whole blood. The source of this sequence is an adult who was a healthcare worker with PCR-confirmed SARS-CoV-2 infection or an uninfected control (not recorded which).

The CDR3 here is CASTSRDRGNHEQYF. The CDR3 region has the DNA TGTGCCAGCACCAGCCGGGACAGGGGGAACCACGAGCAGTACTTC. The V call is TRBV6-6, the J call TRBJ2-7, with 11 bases matching TRBD1. This CDR3 has 15 residues. The germline CDR1 and CDR2 sequences are MNHNY and SVGAGI (reference sequence). J gave up 5 bases and V 7 bases, and 10 bases lay outside the gene matches.